What follows describes a single T cell receptor (beta chain). Its antigen remains unknown. V lost 5 bases and J lost 5; bases outside the gene matches: 8. The germline V gene encodes CDR1 SGHTA and CDR2 FQGNSA. This CDR3 contains 16 residues. TCRdb's table, derived via immunoSEQ multiplex PCR, lists solely in-frame clones and lacks some. Here the sample spans more than 70,000 clones, around nine tenths being singletons. This sample was included in a study of Tregs in tolerant kidney transplant recipients. Mixed chimerism was transient after nonmyeloablative marrow transplants from related graft donors. CD4+CD25+CD127- Tregs, CD4+CD25- non-Tregs, CD4 and CD8 cells were sorted. Overall study results and limits: The small number of patients limits these findings pending further validation.

The genes are TRBV7-2 and TRBJ2-3; 12 bases are a match to TRBD2. This receptor was taken from a human patient who received a combined kidney and bone marrow transplant. Some T cells may be graft donor cells. The sample in question was CD4+ T cells from blood (PBMCs), obtained 24 months after the transplant. The CDR3 DNA reads as TGTGCCAGCAGCACCCGACTAGCGGGGGAGGGAGATACGCAGTATTTT. The encoded protein is CASSTRLAGEGDTQYF. The full variable domain, with the rest looked up from reference TRBV7-2 and TRBJ2-3, is GAGVSQSPSNKVTEKGKDVELRCDPISGHTALYWYRQSLGQGLEFLIYFQGNSAPDKSGLPSDRFSAERTGGSVSTLTIQRTQQEDSAVYLCASSTRLAGEGDTQYFGPGTRLTVL.